This TCR beta chain was identified in a study of technical replicates of blood from a few donors. This clone came up a few times. Germline CDR1 and CDR2: SGHRS and YFSETQ. The CDR3 runs to 13 residues. The V end was cut by 2 bases, the J end by 7 bases, with 9 bases between. Only in-frame clones appear in the TCRdb table, and some are missing; sequencing was by immunoSEQ multiplex PCR. The sample lists approximately 81,000 clones; more than 80% were seen once. This TCR derives from a human donor in good health. Some clones in this sample may be carry-over from other donors' samples. Sequenced: PBMCs. This chain links TRBV5-1 with TRBJ1-4; D gene uncertain. In DNA, the CDR3 is TGCGCCAGCAGCTTCGTCGGGAGTGAAAAACTGTTTTTT. It yields the protein CASSFVGSEKLFF.